The 14 T cell receptor beta chains reported below all come from one sample, sequenced in a study of cytomegalovirus exposure and HLA in healthy donors. PCR amplification relied on 60 Vbeta primers (plus 13 Jbeta primers). Clones were sequenced by immunoSEQ multiplex PCR, and TCRdb holds only the in-frame ones, with some missing. The data show 200,000 to 300,000 clones, around 84% seen once. The specimen was PBMCs. Receptor source: a girl aged 2 to 10 in good health and CMV-seronegative.

J is TRBJ2-5 and V is TRBV5-6; 8 nucleotides match TRBD1. The CDR3 loop spans 17 amino acids. V was pared by 1 base and J by 3 bases, with 11 bases of the junction left unmatched. Germline CDR1 is SGHDT and CDR2 is YYEEEE. This chain's CDR3 is CASSLFRGDRGEETQYF. For the CDR3, the DNA is TGTGCCAGCAGCTTGTTTCGGGGAGACAGGGGAGAAGAGACCCAGTACTTC.

This sequence joins TRBV7-3 and TRBJ2-1; 7 positions agree with TRBD2. Trimming removed 5 bases from V and 6 bases from J; junction bases left unmatched: 13. The germline V gene has CDR1 SGHTA and CDR2 FQGTGA. The CDR3 runs 16 residues. CDR3 in DNA: TGTGCCAGCAGCCTTGAGCGGGGAGGCCGTCGCAATGAGCAGTTCTTC. Its translation: CASSLERGGRRNEQFF.

This clone was found a few times. Written as DNA, the CDR3 is TGTGCCAGCACAGCGGGCGAGCAGTACTTC. It translates to CASTAGEQYF. The chain is built from TRBV27 and TRBJ2-5; possible D gene TRBD2, 6 bases. With the DNA end fitting TRBJ2-7 better, the J assignment may be wrong. Looked up from germline, CDR1 is MNHEY and CDR2 is SMNVEV (reference sequence). The CDR3 runs to 10 residues.

A few counts support this clone. This chain links TRBV5-1 with TRBJ1-4; 7 positions match TRBD1. Germline V gives CDR1 SGHRS, CDR2 YFSETQ. V shed 4 bases and J 8 bases; nucleotides not matched to a gene: 2. There are 12 residues in the CDR3. CDR3 DNA sequence: TGCGCCAGCAGCGCGGACAGGGAAAAACTGTTTTTT. Protein product: CASSADREKLFF.

The chain carries TRBV10-1 and TRBJ2-7; tentatively, D is TRBD2 (6 bases). The CDR3 sequence is 15 residues long. The ends were cut back, 2 bases at V and 7 bases at J, with 18 bases in the middle. Germline V CDR1 and CDR2: WNHNN, SYGVQD (reference sequence). CDR3 DNA: TGCGCCAGCAGTGAGAACCCCTGGTTGGGGAGGGAGCAGTACTTC. Its translation is CASSENPWLGREQYF.

The V and J genes are TRBV6-1 and TRBJ2-3; 10 positions agree with TRBD1. Trimming at V came to 6 bases and at J to 5 bases, leaving 8 bases not matched to a gene. CDR1 is MNHNS, CDR2 SASEGT, per germline. There are 15 residues in the CDR3. CDR3 coding DNA: TGTGCCAGCAGCCCCGGGACAGGGGCGGGAGATACGCAGTATTTT. This sequence encodes CASSPGTGAGDTQYF.

This sequence joins TRBV6-1 and TRBJ1-1; no clear D gene. Germline lookup yields CDR1 MNHNS and CDR2 SASEGT. The CDR3 loop spans 13 amino acids. The germline V and J ends were trimmed by 3 bases and 3 bases, with 8 bases remaining between them. CDR3 residues: CASSEVADTEAFF. In nucleotides, the CDR3 is TGTGCCAGCAGTGAGGTGGCGGACACTGAAGCTTTCTTT.

V gene TRBV12-2 combines with J gene TRBJ1-1; the table gives TRBD1 as D, unverified against the DNA. TRBV12-2 is described as a pseudogene. The length of the CDR3 is 18 residues. Here the CDR3 reads CASRLAHEETDRRIEAFF. The CDR3 coding sequence is TGTGCAAGTCGCTTAGCGCATGAAGAAACGGACAGGCGCATTGAAGCTTTCTTT.

The sample holds a few counts of this clone. V and J are TRBV6-6 and TRBJ2-5; perhaps TRBD2 as D (6 bases). From germline, CDR1 is MNHNY and CDR2 SVGAGI (reference sequence). The CDR3 has 15 amino acids. The V end lost 5 bases, the J end lost 5 bases, and 18 bases lay between the germline ends. The CDR3 spells CASSGLTSMAETQYF. CDR3 bases: TGTGCCAGCAGTGGACTAACTAGCATGGCGGAGACCCAGTACTTC.

This clone was counted a few times. V usage is TRBV2 and J usage is TRBJ1-5, with a possible D match to TRBD1 (5 bases). The CDR3 has 15 amino acids. CDR1 is SNHLY and CDR2 is FYNNEI in the germline V gene. Trimming removed 6 bases from V and 0 bases from J, with 12 bases in between. The CDR3: CASRAGDYSNQPQHF. The CDR3 coding sequence is TGTGCCAGCAGGGCTGGGGACTATAGCAATCAGCCCCAGCATTTT.

The chain couples TRBV19 to TRBJ1-3, with TRBD1 matching over 10 bases. Germline V gene data show CDR1 as LNHDA and CDR2 as SQIVND (reference sequence). Trimming removed 5 bases from V and 11 bases from J; junction bases left unmatched: 3. The CDR3 is 12 amino acids. CDR3 region: CASSAGTGAIYF. CDR3 nucleotide sequence: TGTGCCAGTAGTGCCGGGACAGGGGCCATATATTTT.

The V call is TRBV2, the J call TRBJ2-1; 10 bases are a match to TRBD2. The CDR3 is 17 residues long. The germline gives CDR1 SNHLY, CDR2 FYNNEI. V lost 4 bases, J lost 0 bases, and 6 bases stayed unmatched. The DNA of the CDR3 is TGTGCCAGCAGTGTTCTAGCGGGGGCCCTCTCCTACAATGAGCAGTTCTTC. It yields the protein CASSVLAGALSYNEQFF.

This clone has a handful of counts. The chain has TRBV6-4 and TRBJ1-1; no clear D gene. The CDR3 extends over 13 amino acids. Germline CDR1 and CDR2: MRHNA and SNTAGT. V was clipped by 4 bases and J by 5 bases, with 11 bases between them. The DNA for the CDR3 is TGTGCCAGCAGTGCTGGGGAGGGAACTGAAGCTTTCTTT. It yields the protein CASSAGEGTEAFF.

This chain joins TRBV5-4 and TRBJ2-2, with 7 bases lining up with TRBD2. V shed 2 bases, J shed 3 bases, and the junction held 10 bases outside the gene matches. The germline CDR1 and CDR2 sequences are SGHNT and YYREEE (reference sequence). The length of the CDR3 is 17 residues. The CDR3 region has the DNA TGTGCCAGCAGCTTAGGTGGTCGGGGACTATACACCGGGGAGCTGTTTTTT. It codes for CASSLGGRGLYTGELFF.